Presented here are 28 T cell receptor beta chains from one specimen sequenced in a study of blood T cell repertoires in COVID-19. Method: immunoSEQ multiplex PCR; TCRdb's copy keeps in-frame clones and lacks some. This table has tens of thousands of clones, approximately 86% appearing once. Sample: peripheral blood. These receptors all come from a man in his 60s with active COVID-19.

The chain carries TRBV5-1 and TRBJ2-7; 9 bases map to TRBD1. V shed 4 bases, J shed 2 bases, and the junction held 10 bases outside the gene matches. The CDR3 has 16 amino acids. In germline, CDR1 is SGHRS, CDR2 YFSETQ. CDR3 bases: TGCGCCAGCAGCCCCTCGAGGGGACAGGGCCCCTACGAGCAGTACTTC. Translated: CASSPSRGQGPYEQYF.

The chain joins TRBV7-2 to TRBJ1-1; D ambiguous. The CDR3 has 13 residues. V was pared by 5 bases and J by 8 bases, with 15 bases between. Germline V gene sequence: CDR1 SGHTA, CDR2 FQGNSA. The CDR3 nucleotides read TGTGCCAGCAGCAACAGACAAGAGCTAGAAGCTTTCTTT. Its translation is CASSNRQELEAFF.

CDR3 nucleotides: TGTGCCAGCAGTCCCCGGGGTTACAGCACAGATACGCAGTATTTT. It is translated as CASSPRGYSTDTQYF. The chain uses TRBV6-6 and TRBJ2-3; perhaps TRBD2 as D (5 bases). There are 15 residues in the CDR3. The germline V gene has CDR1 MNHNY and CDR2 SVGAGI (reference sequence). With 5 bases removed from V and 0 bases from J, the gap between germline ends came to 12 bases.

This chain uses TRBV6-1 with TRBJ2-1; TRBD1 matches at 10 bases. V shed 2 bases, J shed 7 bases, and the junction held 8 bases outside the gene matches. This CDR3 region has 16 residues. CDR1 and CDR2 from the germline V gene are MNHNS and SASEGT. The CDR3 is CASSENPGQGWNEQFF. CDR3 DNA sequence: TGTGCCAGCAGTGAAAACCCGGGACAGGGGTGGAATGAGCAGTTCTTC.

This clone was seen a handful of times. The chain is built from TRBV7-9 and TRBJ2-2; no firm D call. V gave up 5 bases and J gave up 5 bases, with 12 bases separating them. In germline, CDR1 is SEHNR, CDR2 FQNEAQ (reference sequence). The CDR3 is 14 amino acids. The CDR3 loop reads CASSPRQPTGELFF. CDR3 coding DNA: TGTGCCAGCAGCCCGCGACAACCAACCGGGGAGCTGTTTTTT.

Remarks on this clone: Other DNA sequences of this sample code for an identical CDR3. The chain recombines TRBV19 with TRBJ2-3; 14 bases agree with TRBD2. The junction had 6 bases not matched to a gene; V was cut back by 0 bases and J by 4 bases. Germline CDR1 LNHDA, CDR2 SQIVND (reference sequence). The CDR3 spans 18 residues. CDR3: CASSIDLTSGGASDTQYF. The CDR3 nucleotides are TGTGCCAGTAGTATAGACTTGACTAGCGGGGGGGCCTCAGATACGCAGTATTTT.

This clone has just one count. The rearrangement links TRBV20-1 to TRBJ2-2; D perhaps matches TRBD1 (6 bases). The CDR3 contains 14 residues. Trimming cost V 6 bases and J 0 bases, with 11 bases left between them. The germline V gene encodes CDR1 DFQATT and CDR2 SNEGSKA (reference sequence). The CDR3 region has the DNA TGCAGTGCCAGTCGACAGGCGAACACCGGGGAGCTGTTTTTT. Translating gives CSASRQANTGELFF.

The rearrangement joins TRBV2 to TRBJ2-2; possibly TRBD2 for D (6 bases). The CDR3 spans 14 residues. V was pared by 6 bases and J by 5 bases, with 13 bases between. Germline V gene sequence: CDR1 SNHLY, CDR2 FYNNEI. CDR3 amino acids: CASRGGVETGELFF. The DNA of the CDR3 is TGTGCCAGCAGAGGAGGGGTCGAGACCGGGGAGCTGTTTTTT.

This clone was observed once. The rearrangement links TRBV10-1 to TRBJ1-6; no clear D. CDR3 length equals 18 residues. Germline loops: CDR1 WNHNN, CDR2 SYGVQD (reference sequence). V shed 2 bases and J shed 5 bases, with 19 bases lying between them. CDR3 in amino acids: CASSENTEQKVNNSPLHF. The CDR3 region has the DNA TGCGCCAGCAGTGAGAACACGGAACAGAAGGTTAATAATTCACCCCTCCACTTT.

This clone was seen only a few times. CDR3 protein: CASSVTGYYNEQFF. The CDR3 region has the DNA TGTGCCAGCTCCGTGACAGGATACTACAATGAGCAGTTCTTC. The chain has TRBV18 and TRBJ2-1, with D possibly matching TRBD1 (6 bases). This CDR3 has 14 amino acids. Trimming took 6 bases from V and 3 from J, leaving 12 bases between them. Germline loops: CDR1 KGHSH, CDR2 LQKENI.

The chain employs TRBV7-9 and TRBJ1-2; the D is unclear. The CDR3 runs to 14 residues. Germline values: CDR1 SEHNR, CDR2 FQNEAQ (reference sequence). V was trimmed by 4 bases and J by 2 bases, leaving 11 bases between them. CDR3 DNA: TGTGCCAGCAGCTCCCGAGGCGGGAACTATGGCTACACCTTC. It specifies CASSSRGGNYGYTF. Combining the CDR3 with reference TRBV7-9 and TRBJ1-2 gives the whole variable domain DTGVSQNPRHKITKRGQNVTFRCDPISEHNRLYWYRQTLGQGPEFLTYFQNEAQLEKSRLLSDRFSAERPKGSFSTLEIQRTEQGDSAMYLCASSSRGGNYGYTFGSGTRLTVV.

This clone was seen only once. The chain joins TRBV19 to TRBJ2-3; 7 bases fit TRBD2. V shed 7 bases and J 1 base; nucleotides not matched to a gene: 17. The germline gives CDR1 LNHDA, CDR2 SQIVND (reference sequence). This CDR3 comprises 18 residues. In DNA form, the CDR3 reads TGTGCCAGTACCTTTGGCGGGGGTTCTCCTAGAGGCACAGATACGCAGTATTTT. Amino acid sequence: CASTFGGGSPRGTDTQYF. Combining the CDR3 with reference TRBV19 and TRBJ2-3 gives the whole variable domain DGGITQSPKYLFRKEGQNVTLSCEQNLNHDAMYWYRQDPGQGLRLIYYSQIVNDFQKGDIAEGYSVSREKKESFPLTVTSAQKNPTAFYLCASTFGGGSPRGTDTQYFGPGTRLTVL.

CDR3 protein: CASSLGAGGRETQYF. For the CDR3, the DNA is TGCGCCAGCAGCTTGGGGGCAGGGGGCAGGGAGACCCAGTACTTC. The gene calls are TRBV5-1 and TRBJ2-5; 8 bases map to TRBD1. CDR3 length: 15 amino acids. Germline CDR1 is SGHRS and CDR2 is YFSETQ. V was pared by 0 bases and J by 5 bases, with 6 bases of the junction left unmatched.

The chain has TRBV18 and TRBJ2-7, with TRBD1 matching 7 bases. CDR1 is KGHSH and CDR2 is LQKENI in the germline V gene. The length of the CDR3 is 14 residues. With 3 bases clipped from V and 6 bases from J, the junction kept 8 bases outside the gene matches. CDR3 in amino acids: CASSPGRTGSEQYF. In DNA form, the CDR3 reads TGTGCCAGCTCACCTGGACGGACAGGAAGCGAGCAGTACTTC.

The rearrangement links TRBV15 to TRBJ2-5; 9 nucleotides line up with TRBD2. Per germline, CDR1 LNHNV and CDR2 YYDKDF (reference sequence). This CDR3 has 14 amino acids. With V trimmed by 8 bases and J by 4 bases, 8 bases remained unmatched. CDR3 sequence (DNA): TGTGCCACCGCGGGACTAGCTATTCGAGAGACCCAGTACTTC. It encodes CATAGLAIRETQYF. Variable domain in full (rest from reference TRBV15 and TRBJ2-5): DAMVIQNPRYQVTQFGKPVTLSCSQTLNHNVMYWYQQKSSQAPKLLFHYYDKDFNNEADTPDNFQSRRPNTSFCFLDIRSPGLGDTAMYLCATAGLAIRETQYFGPGTRLLVL.

The V and J genes are TRBV15 and TRBJ2-5; 10 bases align to TRBD1. This CDR3 spans 15 amino acids. Germline loops: CDR1 LNHNV, CDR2 YYDKDF (reference sequence). V was pared by 3 bases and J by 6 bases, with 7 bases of the junction left unmatched. The CDR3 loop reads CATSRGTGDRKTQYF. In DNA form, the CDR3 reads TGTGCCACCAGCAGGGGGACAGGGGATAGAAAGACCCAGTACTTC.

The chain joins TRBV10-3 to TRBJ2-3, with TRBD2 as a possible D gene (6 bases). The CDR3 is 15 amino acids. Germline V gene sequence: CDR1 ENHRY, CDR2 SYGVKD. The V and J ends lost 3 bases and 4 bases respectively, with 14 bases between them. CDR3 region: CAISDAGDLADTQYF. The CDR3 DNA sequence: TGTGCCATCAGTGATGCCGGGGACTTGGCAGATACGCAGTATTTT.

This CDR3 reads CASSKPTGKGGQEQYF. The CDR3 DNA follows: TGTGCCAGCAGTAAACCGACAGGGAAGGGGGGACAGGAGCAGTACTTC. This chain links TRBV28 with TRBJ2-7; perhaps TRBD1 as D (7 bases). V lost 5 bases and J lost 7, with 24 bases in between. This CDR3 has 16 amino acids. Per the germline V gene, CDR1 is MDHEN and CDR2 is SYDVKM. The full variable domain, completed using reference TRBV28 and TRBJ2-7, is DVKVTQSSRYLVKRTGEKVFLECVQDMDHENMFWYRQDPGLGLRLIYFSYDVKMKEKGDIPEGYSVSREKKERFSLILESASTNQTSMYLCASSKPTGKGGQEQYFGPGTRLTVT.

This clone was observed a single time. The chain is built from TRBV10-3 and TRBJ2-3; D is unclear. The CDR3 spans 16 residues. Germline CDR1 reads ENHRY; CDR2 reads SYGVKD. Trimming took off 0 bases at V and 0 bases at J, with 10 bases between the two ends. The DNA for the CDR3 is TGTGCCATCAGTGAGTCAAGCGTATCTAGCACAGATACGCAGTATTTT. As protein: CAISESSVSSTDTQYF.

The chain combines TRBV14 with TRBJ1-1; D not certain. This CDR3 contains 15 residues. Germline lookup yields CDR1 SGHDN and CDR2 FVKESK. Trimming left V 6 bases short and J 0 bases short, with 14 bases between. The CDR3: CASRPFRNMNTEAFF. In DNA, the CDR3 is TGTGCCAGCAGGCCTTTCAGAAACATGAACACTGAAGCTTTCTTT.

The V gene is TRBV18, the J gene TRBJ2-7; 9 bases are a match to TRBD1. Germline lookup yields CDR1 KGHSH and CDR2 LQKENI. V lost 3 bases to trimming and J lost 4 bases; unmatched junction nucleotides: 10. This CDR3 has 16 amino acids. CDR3 residues: CASSPLSGQGAYEQYF. Written as DNA, the CDR3 is TGTGCCAGCTCACCGCTCTCGGGACAGGGAGCGTACGAGCAGTACTTC.

The V gene is TRBV6-5, the J gene TRBJ1-5, with D perhaps matching TRBD1 (6 bases). CDR1 and CDR2 (germline): MNHEY, SVGAGI. The CDR3 contains 14 residues. V gave up 6 bases and J gave up 5 bases, with 14 bases separating them. For the CDR3, the DNA is TGTGCCAGCAGAATGGACAGTGGCTATCAGCCCCAGCATTTT. Protein sequence: CASRMDSGYQPQHF.

This chain joins TRBV2 and TRBJ2-6; 9 nucleotides match TRBD2. V lost 4 bases, J lost 1 base, and 17 bases stayed unmatched. CDR1 is SNHLY and CDR2 is FYNNEI in the germline V gene. CDR3 length equals 21 residues. The CDR3 coding sequence is TGTGCCAGCAGTGGTTCCCTCACCCTCCGCGGGGGGGCTTCTGGGGCCAACGTCCTGACTTTC. It encodes CASSGSLTLRGGASGANVLTF. Together with reference TRBV2 and TRBJ2-6, the CDR3 gives the full variable domain: EPEVTQTPSHQVTQMGQEVILRCVPISNHLYFYWYRQILGQKVEFLVSFYNNEISEKSEIFDDQFSVERPDGSNFTLKIRSTKLEDSAMYFCASSGSLTLRGGASGANVLTFGAGSRLTVL.

The chain carries TRBV21-1 and TRBJ2-1; the table's TRBD2 call for D was not verified on the DNA. TRBV21-1 is noted as a pseudogene. CDR3 length: 17 residues. CDR3 bases: TGTGCCAGCAGCAAACGACCTGGACTAGCGGGGTACAATGAGCAGTTCTTC. Its protein product is CASSKRPGLAGYNEQFF.

The chain has TRBV7-3 and TRBJ2-3; TRBD2 matches at 15 bases. Germline CDR1 reads SGHTA; CDR2 reads FQGTGA. The CDR3 is 16 amino acids. Unmatched junction bases numbered 4, after V lost 5 bases and J lost 4 bases. CDR3 residues: CASSRTSGGASDTQYF. CDR3 DNA sequence: TGTGCCAGCAGCCGGACTAGCGGGGGGGCTTCAGATACGCAGTATTTT. The variable domain in full, with the rest retrieved from reference TRBV7-3 and TRBJ2-3, is GAGVSQTPSNKVTEKGKYVELRCDPISGHTALYWYRQSLGQGPEFLIYFQGTGAADDSGLPNDRFFAVRPEGSVSTLKIQRTERGDSAVYLCASSRTSGGASDTQYFGPGTRLTVL.

The rearrangement joins TRBV14 to TRBJ2-2; maybe TRBD1 (5 bases). V was clipped by 2 bases and J by 4 bases, with 11 bases between them. This CDR3 is 15 amino acids long. Per germline, CDR1 SGHDN and CDR2 FVKESK. The CDR3 coding sequence is TGTGCCAGCAGCCAACAGGGTGTGGGCACCGGGGAGCTGTTTTTT. Its translation is CASSQQGVGTGELFF.

This chain's CDR3 is CASSLAGQYSGNTIYF. DNA for the CDR3: TGTGCCAGCAGCTTAGCGGGACAGTACTCTGGAAACACCATATATTTT. The V and J genes are TRBV7-9 and TRBJ1-3; 7 nucleotides agree with TRBD1. The germline gives CDR1 SEHNR, CDR2 FQNEAQ (reference sequence). Unmatched junction bases numbered 2, after V lost 0 bases and J lost 0 bases. The CDR3 contains 16 residues.

This chain links TRBV21-1 with TRBJ2-6; no DNA check was done on the table's D call, TRBD2. TRBV21-1 is a pseudogene segment. The CDR3 has 15 residues. The CDR3 is CASSQKLSGANVLTF. For the CDR3, the DNA is TGTGCCAGCAGCCAAAAGCTCTCTGGGGCCAACGTCCTGACTTTC.